This is a list of T cell receptor beta chains from one sample in a study of brain T cells in children with intractable seizures. The repertoire was sequenced with immunoSEQ multiplex PCR; TCRdb's copy has only in-frame clones and lacks some. Of roughly 110,000 clones listed, roughly 94% were seen once; the top ten hold 3.5% to 4%. The sample here was peripheral blood, taken at surgery. The receptors derive from a boy under two years old with hemimegalencephaly and intractable seizures. Both conserved end residues are part of each CDR3. The D gene is left open where the match is weak. A row's size may be missing; if present it is once, few, many or a size class.

v_gene	d_gene	abundance	j_gene	CDR3nt	CDR3aa
TRBV5-5	TRBD2	NA	TRBJ2-5	TGTGCCAGCAGCCTAACTAGCGCCCAAGAGACCCAGTACTTC	CASSLTSAQETQYF
TRBV28	NA	NA	TRBJ2-6	TGTGCCAGCAGTTTATGGGGCGACTCTGGGGCCAACGTCCTGACTTTC	CASSLWGDSGANVLTF
TRBV10-3	NA	once	TRBJ2-2	TGTGCCATCAGGAGGGGATCTACGAACACCGGGGAGCTGTTTTTT	CAIRRGSTNTGELFF
TRBV11-2	TRBD1	once	TRBJ2-2	TGTGCCAGCAGCTTGGGACAGGGCGGGGCTGGGGAGCTGTTTTTT	CASSLGQGGAGELFF
TRBV10-3	NA	NA	TRBJ1-1	TGTGCCATCAGCCTGGGGCAATTGAACACTGAAGCTTTCTTT	CAISLGQLNTEAFF
TRBV15	NA	NA	TRBJ1-1	TGTGCCACCAGCACCCCCACGACCCTGAGCACTGAAGCTTTCTTT	CATSTPTTLSTEAFF
TRBV29-1	NA	NA	TRBJ1-6	TGCAGCGCCCGGGACACCTATAATTCACCCCTCCACTTT	CSARDTYNSPLHF
TRBV27	NA	NA	TRBJ2-7	TGTGCCAGCAGGTACAGGTTCGGTTCCTACGAGCAGTACTTC	CASRYRFGSYEQYF
TRBV7-9	TRBD1	NA	TRBJ2-3	TGTGCCAGCAGCTTAGAGACAGGGGGCGCAGATACGCAGTATTTT	CASSLETGGADTQYF
TRBV7-3	NA	NA	TRBJ2-5	TGTGCCAGCAGCTTAACCAGGGAAGAGACCCAGTACTTC	CASSLTREETQYF
TRBV5-5	NA	NA	TRBJ1-4	TGTGCCAGCAGCTTTACCACTGCAACTAATGAAAAACTGTTTTTT	CASSFTTATNEKLFF
TRBV7-3	NA	NA	TRBJ2-4	TGTGCCAGCAGCCCCGGACTGTTACTAGCCAAAAACATTCAGTACTTC	CASSPGLLLAKNIQYF
TRBV4-1	NA	NA	TRBJ2-2	TGCGCCAGCAGCCAAGTTGGTGTAAGGTCCGGGGAGCTGTTTTTT	CASSQVGVRSGELFF
TRBV30	NA	few	TRBJ1-5	TGTGCCTGGAGTGTAGGGGGGGGCCAGCCCCAGCATTTT	CAWSVGGGQPQHF
TRBV28	TRBD2	NA	TRBJ2-7	TGTGCCAGCAGTTTTTCTAGCGGGAGCTCCTACGAGCAGTACTTC	CASSFSSGSSYEQYF
TRBV11-3	TRBD2	NA	TRBJ2-1	TGTGCCAGCAGCTTAGGGGTTACTAGCGGGAGTTATGATGAGCAGTTCTTC	CASSLGVTSGSYDEQFF
TRBV6-1	NA	NA	TRBJ2-7	TGTGCCAGCAGTGAGGGGCAGGGTCCCTCCTACGAGCAGTACTTC	CASSEGQGPSYEQYF
TRBV10-3	NA	NA	TRBJ2-7	TGTGCCATCAGTGAGCCTCTGGTAGGGGATAAGATGGGGCAGTACTTC	CAISEPLVGDKMGQYF
TRBV14	NA	once	TRBJ1-3	TGTGCCAGCAGCCCGTGGACCGCGAGCTCTGGAAACACCATATATTTT	CASSPWTASSGNTIYF
TRBV28	NA	NA	TRBJ2-2	TGTGCCAGCAGGGGGTCTTTGAACACCGGGGAGCTGTTTTTT	CASRGSLNTGELFF
TRBV12-3/TRBV12-4	NA	NA	TRBJ2-7	TGTGCCAGCAGTTTTTTGCGGTCCTACGAGCAGTACTTC	CASSFLRSYEQYF
TRBV11-2	NA	NA	TRBJ1-6	TGTGCCAGCAGCTTATTGTTGGCAGCAGACGTTTCACCCCTCCACTTT	CASSLLLAADVSPLHF
TRBV9	TRBD2	once	TRBJ2-3	TGTGCCAGCAGCGAAAGACCTCCGGGACTAGCGGAGGGCCGCAGCGATACGCAGTATTTT	CASSERPPGLAEGRSDTQYF
TRBV5-1	NA	once	TRBJ1-4	TGCGCCAGCAGCTTGGCCCTTCAGGGCAAGGAAAAACTGTTTTTT	CASSLALQGKEKLFF
TRBV5-6	NA	NA	TRBJ2-1	TGTGCCAGTCAGGGCAGGTCCTACAATGAGCAGTTCTTC	CASQGRSYNEQFF
TRBV18	NA	NA	TRBJ2-5	TGTGCCAGCTCACAAGAGACCCAGTACTTC	CASSQETQYF
TRBV30	NA	NA	TRBJ2-7	TGTGCCTGGAGTGTAGGGGACGGCTCCTACGAGCAGTACTTC	CAWSVGDGSYEQYF
TRBV7-3	TRBD2	once	TRBJ2-1	TGTGCCAGCAGCTTGGGACTAGTAGCTGGGGATGAGCAGTTCTTC	CASSLGLVAGDEQFF
TRBV28	TRBD2	NA	TRBJ2-1	TGTGCCAGCAGTTTATTGGTAGCGGGAGGGCTTGGCTACAATGAGCAGTTCTTC	CASSLLVAGGLGYNEQFF
TRBV4-1	NA	NA	TRBJ2-2	TGCGCCAGCAGCCAACACAGGTTCTCCGGGGAGCTGTTTTTT	CASSQHRFSGELFF
TRBV18	NA	NA	TRBJ2-7	TGTGCCAGCTCACCGAGCTACTACGAGCAGTACTTC	CASSPSYYEQYF